A single sample gave rise to the 14 T cell receptor beta chains below, sequenced in a study of identical twins. Using its own MiXCR run on the 5' RACE reads, TCRdb lists one record per CDR3 protein. In the table there are around 160,000 distinct CDR3 sequences, around 3.6% of which are singletons. Sequencing used memory T cells sorted from blood. The receptors shown here come from a man aged 18 to 29 in good health.

This clonotype was observed a handful of times. The chain employs TRBV5-6 and TRBJ2-7; 7 bases match TRBD1. CDR3 length: 14 residues. Trimming cost V 2 bases and J 2 bases; bases outside gene matches: 4. Germline V gives CDR1 SGHDT, CDR2 YYEEEE. The CDR3 bases are TGTGCCAGCAGCTTTCTCGGGACAGCCTACGAGCAGTACGTC. The encoded protein is CASSFLGTAYEQYV.

On this clonotype: Possible read error: a much larger clone is one base away. V usage is TRBV7-9 and J usage is TRBJ2-7, with D perhaps matching TRBD1 or TRBD2 (5 bases each). The CDR3 runs to 17 residues. V dropped 1 base and J dropped 5 bases, with 21 bases sitting between them. The V gene's germline CDR1 is SEHNR and CDR2 FQNEAQ (reference sequence). CDR3 residues: CASSLGDRDPNFNEQYF. In DNA, the CDR3 is TGTGCCAGCAGCTTAGGGGACCGGGACCCGAATTTCAACGAGCAGTACTTC.

This sequence joins TRBV5-4 and TRBJ2-3; 7 bases line up with TRBD1. CDR3 length equals 14 residues. With V trimmed by 4 bases and J by 0 bases, 2 bases remained unmatched. Germline-derived CDR1 and CDR2 are SGHNT and YYREEE (reference sequence). In DNA form, the CDR3 reads TGTGCCAGCAGCCAGACAGGGAGCACAGATACGCAGTATTTT. Protein product: CASSQTGSTDTQYF.

This clonotype was detected many times. The rearrangement uses TRBV7-3 and TRBJ2-3; D is uncertain. Trimming took 5 bases from V and 3 from J, leaving 6 bases between them. Germline-derived CDR1 and CDR2 are SGHTA and FQGTGA. CDR3 length: 12 amino acids. The CDR3 protein is CASSTSTDTQYF. CDR3 sequence (DNA): TGTGCCAGCAGCACCTCAACAGATACGCAGTATTTT.

This clonotype was seen ten or more times. The chain couples TRBV15 to TRBJ1-1, with D perhaps matching TRBD1 (5 bases). The CDR3 consists of 18 residues. Germline-derived CDR1 and CDR2 are LNHNV and YYDKDF (reference sequence). V lost 2 bases and J 0 bases, leaving 19 bases between the germline ends. The CDR3 DNA reads as TGTGCCACCAGCAGACCCAACCTCAACAGGATTGTGAACACTGAAGCTTTCTTT. Protein: CATSRPNLNRIVNTEAFF.

This clonotype was detected ten times or more. The chain links TRBV30 to TRBJ1-1, with D possibly TRBD1 on 5 matching bases. Germline CDR1 reads GTSNPN; CDR2 reads SVGIG (reference sequence). The V end was cut by 0 bases, the J end by 0 bases, with 8 bases between. The CDR3 has 14 amino acids. The CDR3: CAWSVIGVNTEAFF. For the CDR3, the DNA is TGTGCCTGGAGTGTAATAGGGGTGAACACTGAAGCTTTCTTT.

This clonotype was picked up many times. The chain couples TRBV12-3 or TRBV12-4 to TRBJ1-1; D ambiguous. The V end was cut by 6 bases, the J end by 6 bases, with 14 bases between. The CDR3 sequence is 13 residues long. The CDR3 sequence: CASSSGQIAEAFF. CDR3 DNA: TGTGCCAGCAGCTCCGGGCAGATCGCTGAAGCTTTCTTT.

This clonotype was counted at least ten times. The V and J genes are TRBV21-1 and TRBJ1-1. TRBV21-1 is tagged as a pseudogene. The CDR3 totals 11 residues. The CDR3 DNA sequence: TGTGCCAGCGCCCAGGGCCCTGAAGCTTTCTTT. Translation: CASAQGPEAFF.

This clonotype has a count of ten or more. The J gene is TRBJ1-2, the V gene TRBV10-3; 7 nucleotides agree with TRBD1. The V gene's germline CDR1 is ENHRY and CDR2 SYGVKD. Losses at the gene ends were 7 bases for V and 7 bases for J; bases not matched to a gene: 6. The CDR3 extends over 12 amino acids. The CDR3 loop is CAITTGARGYTF. The CDR3 DNA reads as TGTGCCATCACTACAGGGGCGCGTGGCTACACCTTC.

This clonotype was counted at least ten times. The chain combines TRBV29-1 with TRBJ1-4; D is ambiguous. Germline-derived CDR1 and CDR2 are SQVTM and ANQGSEA. The CDR3 covers 14 residues. V gave up 6 bases and J gave up 0 bases, with 11 bases separating them. The chain's CDR3 is CSVSLGATNEKLFF. CDR3 DNA sequence: TGCAGCGTCTCACTAGGTGCAACTAATGAAAAACTGTTTTTT.

The chain joins TRBV30 to TRBJ1-4; D ambiguous. The CDR3 runs to 15 residues. The germline V gene has CDR1 GTSNPN and CDR2 SVGIG (reference sequence). The V end was cut by 1 base, the J end by 4 bases, with 13 bases between. CDR3 amino acids: CAWSARAAGNEKLFF. The CDR3 nucleotides read TGTGCCTGGAGTGCCCGGGCCGCGGGTAATGAAAAACTGTTTTTT.

Ten or more counts support this clonotype. This chain links TRBV5-1 with TRBJ2-7; 9 nucleotides line up with TRBD2. The V gene's germline CDR1 is SGHRS and CDR2 YFSETQ. V lost 2 bases, J lost 5 bases, and 14 bases stayed unmatched. The CDR3 length is 17 residues. The CDR3 DNA is TGCGCCAGCAGCTTTAACCCTAGCGGGACCTCTCCCAACGAGCAGTACGTC. Its protein is CASSFNPSGTSPNEQYV.

This clonotype occurred many times. The gene calls are TRBV27 and TRBJ2-1; 10 bases agree with TRBD1. This CDR3 has 16 residues. CDR1 is MNHEY, CDR2 SMNVEV, per germline (reference sequence). V trimming: 6 bases; J trimming: 5 bases; junction bases outside the gene matches: 10. Written as DNA, the CDR3 is TGTGCCAGCAGGGGGGGGACAGGGGTAGTGAACAATGAGCAGTTCTTC. Translation: CASRGGTGVVNNEQFF.

The chain carries TRBV28 and TRBJ1-2; D might be TRBD1 (5 bases). The germline V gene encodes CDR1 MDHEN and CDR2 SYDVKM. This CDR3 has 13 amino acids. Trimming stripped 6 bases from V and 8 bases from J, with 16 bases between. The CDR3 loop is CASSASVGGGYTF. The CDR3 region has the DNA TGTGCCAGCAGCGCATCCGTCGGGGGAGGCTACACCTTC.